The 27 T cell receptor beta chains below all came from one sample that was sequenced in a study of radiotherapy plus CTLA-4 blockade in lung cancer. Some clones are missing from TCRdb's copy, which holds only in-frame ones; the method was immunoSEQ multiplex PCR. Of 90,000 to 95,000 clones listed, 83% are singletons. The sequencing used peripheral blood, collected from a patient treated with radiotherapy plus ipilimumab. These receptors originate from a human donor with non-small cell lung cancer who had stable disease on radiotherapy plus ipilimumab.

V usage is TRBV2 and J usage is TRBJ1-5; D might be TRBD1 (6 bases). The V end was cut by 6 bases, the J end by 3 bases, with 15 bases between. CDR3 length: 15 residues. Germline V gives CDR1 SNHLY, CDR2 FYNNEI. CDR3 sequence: CASRRDNVPNQPQHF. The CDR3 DNA sequence: TGTGCCAGCAGGAGGGACAACGTCCCCAATCAGCCCCAGCATTTT. Full variable domain (rest looked up from reference TRBV2 and TRBJ1-5): EPEVTQTPSHQVTQMGQEVILRCVPISNHLYFYWYRQILGQKVEFLVSFYNNEISEKSEIFDDQFSVERPDGSNFTLKIRSTKLEDSAMYFCASRRDNVPNQPQHFGDGTRLSIL.

This clone was counted once. The V gene is TRBV6-1, the J gene TRBJ1-2; 8 bases align to TRBD1. This CDR3 region has 13 residues. Germline V gene lookup returns CDR1 MNHNS and CDR2 SASEGT. J gave up 7 bases and V 5 bases, and 6 bases lay outside the gene matches. DNA of the CDR3: TGTGCCAGCAGTAACCGGGACAGGACTGGCTACACCTTC. It encodes CASSNRDRTGYTF.

The rearrangement uses TRBV6-1 and TRBJ1-1, with D unclear. The CDR3 is 12 amino acids. V lost 2 bases, J lost 9 bases, and 10 bases lay in between. Germline lookup yields CDR1 MNHNS and CDR2 SASEGT. CDR3 residues: CASSERRSKAFF. The CDR3 region has the DNA TGTGCCAGCAGTGAACGGAGGTCCAAAGCTTTCTTT.

V and J are TRBV5-4 and TRBJ1-1; D ambiguous. V was pared by 0 bases and J by 0 bases, with 6 bases between. From germline, CDR1 is SGHNT and CDR2 YYREEE (reference sequence). This CDR3 region has 14 residues. CDR3 sequence: CASSLEAVNTEAFF. CDR3 DNA sequence: TGTGCCAGCAGCTTGGAGGCGGTGAACACTGAAGCTTTCTTT.

The chain employs TRBV28 and TRBJ2-6; D is undetermined. Looked up from germline, CDR1 is MDHEN and CDR2 is SYDVKM. Trimming took off 11 bases at V and 0 bases at J, with 8 bases between the two ends. This CDR3 region has 13 residues. The CDR3 DNA sequence: TGTGCCGGACGACCCTCTGGGGCCAACGTCCTGACTTTC. Amino acids: CAGRPSGANVLTF.

This clone was seen only once. J is TRBJ2-5 and V is TRBV7-2; 8 bases map to TRBD1. V gave up 5 bases and J gave up 3 bases; unmatched junction bases: 5. Germline CDR1 is SGHTA and CDR2 is FQGNSA. The CDR3 has 14 amino acids. This CDR3 reads CASSPDRGEETQYF. The CDR3 DNA reads as TGTGCCAGCAGCCCAGACAGGGGCGAAGAGACCCAGTACTTC.

The chain has TRBV9 and TRBJ2-7; 9 positions agree with TRBD1. J lost 2 bases, V lost 3 bases, and 3 bases had no gene match. This CDR3 contains 14 residues. The V gene's germline CDR1 is SGDLS and CDR2 YYNGEE. The CDR3 sequence: CASSAGQGPYEQYF. The CDR3 DNA reads TGTGCCAGCAGCGCCGGACAGGGGCCCTACGAGCAGTACTTC. Variable domain in full (rest from reference TRBV9 and TRBJ2-7): DSGVTQTPKHLITATGQRVTLRCSPRSGDLSVYWYQQSLDQGLQFLIQYYNGEERAKGNILERFSAQQFPDLHSELNLSSLELGDSALYFCASSAGQGPYEQYFGPGTRLTVT.

The table lists this clone with a count of one. V gene TRBV18 combines with J gene TRBJ2-2; 9 bases are shared with TRBD1. J lost 4 bases, V lost 4 bases, and 4 bases had no gene match. Germline CDR1 KGHSH, CDR2 LQKENI. The CDR3 has 15 amino acids. For the CDR3, the DNA is TGTGCCAGCTCACTCAAGACAGGGGGCACCGGGGAGCTGTTTTTT. Residues: CASSLKTGGTGELFF.

The CDR3 loop is CAWSLENAGELFF. The CDR3 coding sequence is TGTGCCTGGAGCCTTGAGAATGCCGGGGAGCTGTTTTTT. This sequence joins TRBV30 and TRBJ2-2; D call uncertain. CDR3 length equals 13 residues. The V end lost 3 bases, the J end lost 6 bases, and 11 bases lay between the germline ends. In germline, CDR1 is GTSNPN, CDR2 SVGIG (reference sequence).

This clone was picked up a small number of times. The rearrangement joins TRBV10-3 to TRBJ1-6, with 10 positions matching TRBD1. Germline assignment: CDR1 ENHRY and CDR2 SYGVKD. The CDR3 totals 14 residues. V was clipped by 3 bases and J by 9 bases; unmatched bases: 2. The CDR3 sequence: CAISDGTGASPLHF. The CDR3 DNA reads TGTGCCATCAGTGACGGGACAGGGGCTTCACCCCTCCACTTT.

V usage is TRBV10-2 and J usage is TRBJ2-3; a possible D gene is TRBD1 (7 bases). From germline, CDR1 is WSHSY and CDR2 SAAADI. Trimming shortened V by 2 bases and J by 2 bases, and 11 bases separated the two germline ends. The CDR3 runs 15 residues. CDR3 loop: CASSEQGGLTDTQYF. The CDR3 region has the DNA TGCGCCAGCAGTGAGCAGGGGGGCCTCACAGATACGCAGTATTTT.

The chain carries TRBV27 and TRBJ2-3, with D possibly being TRBD1 or TRBD2 (5 bases each). The CDR3 is 13 residues long. V gave up 3 bases and J gave up 4 bases, with 8 bases separating them. Germline lookup yields CDR1 MNHEY and CDR2 SMNVEV (reference sequence). This CDR3 reads CASSFPGPDTQYF. The CDR3 nucleotides are TGTGCCAGCAGTTTTCCGGGACCAGATACGCAGTATTTT.

V gene TRBV2 combines with J gene TRBJ1-1; 7 bases are a match to TRBD1. V shed 10 bases and J 3 bases; nucleotides not matched to a gene: 11. CDR3 length: 14 amino acids. Looked up from germline, CDR1 is SNHLY and CDR2 is FYNNEI. The CDR3 DNA reads as TGTGCCAACGCGAACAGGGGTGGAGACACTGAAGCTTTCTTT. Its translation is CANANRGGDTEAFF.

The V and J genes are TRBV7-6 and TRBJ2-7, with 11 bases that match TRBD2. V shed 5 bases and J 6 bases; nucleotides not matched to a gene: 12. This CDR3 has 16 residues. Germline-derived CDR1 and CDR2 are SGHVS and FNYEAQ. CDR3 amino acids: CASSRTGTSGGVEQYF. In nucleotides, the CDR3 is TGTGCCAGCAGCCGGACCGGGACTAGCGGTGGGGTCGAGCAGTACTTC.

The J gene is TRBJ2-1, the V gene TRBV19; the match to TRBD1 covers 12 bases. Germline CDR1 reads LNHDA; CDR2 reads SQIVND (reference sequence). The V gene end was trimmed by 4 bases and the J gene end by 9 bases; junction bases not matched to a gene: 7. This CDR3 has 15 residues. The CDR3 DNA sequence: TGTGCCAGTAGTACAGGGACAGGGGGCAGGGGTGAGCAGTTCTTC. Protein product: CASSTGTGGRGEQFF. Full variable domain (rest looked up from reference TRBV19 and TRBJ2-1): DGGITQSPKYLFRKEGQNVTLSCEQNLNHDAMYWYRQDPGQGLRLIYYSQIVNDFQKGDIAEGYSVSREKKESFPLTVTSAQKNPTAFYLCASSTGTGGRGEQFFGPGTRLTVL.

The gene calls are TRBV7-3 and TRBJ2-7; TRBD1 matches 7 bases. With V trimmed by 2 bases and J by 1 base, 2 bases remained unmatched. The CDR3 is 14 residues long. From germline, CDR1 is SGHTA and CDR2 FQGTGA. CDR3 in amino acids: CASSLSGQSYEQYF. CDR3 nucleotide sequence: TGTGCCAGCAGCTTATCGGGACAGTCCTACGAGCAGTACTTC.

This rearrangement joins TRBV7-9 to TRBJ2-4; TRBD1 agrees at 9 bases. V trimming: 1 base; J trimming: 7 bases; junction bases outside the gene matches: 2. This CDR3 is built from 14 residues. In germline, CDR1 is SEHNR, CDR2 FQNEAQ (reference sequence). In DNA, the CDR3 is TGTGCCAGCAGCTTAGTAGGGACAGGGAACATTCAGTACTTC. Translated: CASSLVGTGNIQYF.

This clone was seen more than once but under ten times. The CDR3 here is CASSHSYEQYF. DNA for the CDR3: TGCGCCAGCAGCCACTCCTACGAGCAGTACTTC. The chain employs TRBV5-1 and TRBJ2-7, with D hard to call. V was cut by 4 bases and J by 0 bases, with 2 bases left in between. CDR1 SGHRS and CDR2 YFSETQ come from the germline V gene. This CDR3 spans 11 amino acids.

The rearrangement joins TRBV5-1 to TRBJ1-1; D remains unclear. Germline CDR1 reads SGHRS; CDR2 reads YFSETQ. The CDR3 spans 15 residues. V lost 1 base to trimming and J lost 0 bases, with 10 bases between them. CDR3 region: CASSLFGIVNTEAFF. The CDR3 coding sequence is TGCGCCAGCAGCTTGTTCGGCATCGTGAACACTGAAGCTTTCTTT.

This chain connects TRBV5-1 to TRBJ2-1; D gene uncertain. The CDR3 has 13 amino acids. V shed 0 bases and J shed 7 bases, with 8 bases lying between them. Germline CDR1 is SGHRS and CDR2 is YFSETQ. The CDR3 DNA sequence: TGCGCCAGCAGCTTGGACCCCGGGAATGAGCAGTTCTTC. It codes for CASSLDPGNEQFF. The entire variable domain, with the rest obtained from reference TRBV5-1 and TRBJ2-1, is as follows: KAGVTQTPRYLIKTRGQQVTLSCSPISGHRSVSWYQQTPGQGLQFLFEYFSETQRNKGNFPGRFSGRQFSNSRSEMNVSTLELGDSALYLCASSLDPGNEQFFGPGTRLTVL.

This clone was detected only a few times. The chain has TRBV7-6 and TRBJ2-2; no reliable D call. CDR3 length: 14 amino acids. CDR1 is SGHVS, CDR2 FNYEAQ, per germline. V lost 2 bases and J 2 bases, leaving 6 bases between the germline ends. CDR3 sequence: CASSLLENTGELFF. CDR3 coding DNA: TGTGCCAGCAGCTTATTAGAAAACACCGGGGAGCTGTTTTTT.

The genes are TRBV10-2 and TRBJ1-1, with TRBD1 as a possible D gene (6 bases). The ends were cut back, 10 bases at V and 6 bases at J, with 21 bases in the middle. The length of the CDR3 is 14 residues. Germline V gives CDR1 WSHSY, CDR2 SAAADI. CDR3 loop: CATTGNSVGAEAFF. CDR3 nucleotides: TGCGCCACCACAGGGAATTCCGTTGGGGCTGAAGCTTTCTTT.

V gene TRBV4-2 combines with J gene TRBJ1-4; D is perhaps TRBD1 (5 bases). CDR3 size: 15 residues. Trimming removed 0 bases from V and 8 bases from J, with 13 bases in between. Per the germline V gene, CDR1 is LGHNA and CDR2 is YNFKEQ. The CDR3 protein is CASSQDPQGGEKLFF. The CDR3 DNA follows: TGTGCCAGCAGCCAAGATCCCCAGGGAGGCGAAAAACTGTTTTTT.

This rearrangement joins TRBV28 to TRBJ1-4, with D uncertain. V lost 10 bases, J lost 4 bases, and 13 bases lay in between. This CDR3 spans 13 amino acids. Germline V gene lookup returns CDR1 MDHEN and CDR2 SYDVKM. The CDR3 region has the DNA TGTGCCACCTACTCGGGGATTAATGAAAAACTGTTTTTT. Amino acid sequence: CATYSGINEKLFF. Using reference TRBV28 and TRBJ1-4 for the parts outside the CDR3, the full variable domain is DVKVTQSSRYLVKRTGEKVFLECVQDMDHENMFWYRQDPGLGLRLIYFSYDVKMKEKGDIPEGYSVSREKKERFSLILESASTNQTSMYLCATYSGINEKLFFGSGTQLSVL.

The chain couples TRBV5-1 to TRBJ2-3, with 8 bases that match TRBD2. CDR1 SGHRS and CDR2 YFSETQ come from the germline V gene. With V trimmed by 0 bases and J by 4 bases, 4 bases remained unmatched. The CDR3 has 15 amino acids. CDR3 in DNA: TGCGCCAGCAGCTTGGGGCCGGGGGGGCCAGATACGCAGTATTTT. Translation gives CASSLGPGGPDTQYF.

The chain employs TRBV9 and TRBJ2-5, with 8 bases matching TRBD2. The CDR3 totals 15 residues. Per germline, CDR1 SGDLS and CDR2 YYNGEE. V shed 4 bases, J shed 1 base, and the junction held 6 bases outside the gene matches. The CDR3 DNA sequence: TGTGCCAGCAGCCTCACCGGGACTAGCCAAGAGACCCAGTACTTC. Translation gives CASSLTGTSQETQYF.

The chain joins TRBV7-8 to TRBJ1-4; D unresolved. The germline V gene has CDR1 SGHVS and CDR2 FQNEAQ. Deletions cut 7 bases from V and 5 bases from J, with 14 bases between. CDR3 length: 14 residues. DNA for the CDR3: TGTGCCAGCACCAAAGGGAGAAGAAATGAAAAACTGTTTTTT. It specifies CASTKGRRNEKLFF.